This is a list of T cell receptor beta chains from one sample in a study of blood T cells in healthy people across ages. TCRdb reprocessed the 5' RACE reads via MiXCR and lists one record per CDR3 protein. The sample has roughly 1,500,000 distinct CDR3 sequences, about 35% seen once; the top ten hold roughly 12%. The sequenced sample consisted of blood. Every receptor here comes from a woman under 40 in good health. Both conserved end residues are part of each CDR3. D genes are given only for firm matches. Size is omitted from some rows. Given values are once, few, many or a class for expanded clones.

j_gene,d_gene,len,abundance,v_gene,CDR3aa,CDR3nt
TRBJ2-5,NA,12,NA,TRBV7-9,CASSRSGREGYF,TGTGCCAGCAGCCGGAGTGGAAGAGAGGGGTACTTC
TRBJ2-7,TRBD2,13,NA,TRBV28,CASSLIRGSNQYF,TGTGCCAGCAGTTTAATCCGCGGGAGTAACCAGTACTTC
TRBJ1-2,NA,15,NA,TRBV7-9,CASSLVMAGAYGYTF,TGTGCCAGCAGCTTAGTGATGGCCGGAGCATATGGCTACACCTTC
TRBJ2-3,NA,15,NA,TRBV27,CASSFMYQPPDTQYF,TGTGCCAGCAGTTTTATGTATCAGCCCCCAGATACGCAGTATTTT
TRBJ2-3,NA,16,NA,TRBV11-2,CASSTRQGTNTDTQYF,TGTGCCAGCAGCACCCGACAGGGGACTAACACAGATACGCAGTATTTT
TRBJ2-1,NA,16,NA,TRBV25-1,CASSEFSGANNNEQFF,TGTGCCAGCAGTGAATTTTCGGGGGCGAACAACAATGAGCAGTTCTTC
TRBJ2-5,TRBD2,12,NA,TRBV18,CASSPDDGRVYF,TGTGCCAGCTCACCAGACGACGGGAGGGTGTACTTC
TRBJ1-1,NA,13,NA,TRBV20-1,CSARSGSHTEAFF,TGCAGTGCTAGATCAGGGTCACACACTGAAGCTTTCTTT
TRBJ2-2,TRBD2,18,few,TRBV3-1,CASSQGEAGGPGTGELFF,TGTGCCAGCAGCCAAGGGGAAGCGGGGGGGCCTGGAACCGGGGAGCTGTTTTTT
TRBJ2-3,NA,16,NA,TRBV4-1,CASSQVYGVGTDTQYF,TGCGCCAGCAGCCAAGTATACGGAGTCGGCACAGATACGCAGTATTTT
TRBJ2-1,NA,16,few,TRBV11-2,CASSLVVIGMGNEQFF,TGTGCCAGCAGCTTAGTTGTTATTGGCATGGGGAATGAGCAGTTCTTC
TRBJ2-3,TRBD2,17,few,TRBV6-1,CASSPGLAASSTDTQYF,TGTGCCAGCAGTCCGGGACTAGCGGCATCTAGCACAGATACGCAGTATTTT
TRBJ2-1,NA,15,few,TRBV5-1,CASSSSSGSYNEQFF,TGCGCCAGCAGCTCCAGTTCGGGTTCCTACAATGAGCAGTTCTTC
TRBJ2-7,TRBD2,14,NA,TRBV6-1,CASSDWTSGYEQYF,TGTGCCAGCAGTGACTGGACTAGCGGCTACGAGCAGTACTTC
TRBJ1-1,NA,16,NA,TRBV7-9,CASSPRTVWVNTEAFF,TGTGCCAGCAGCCCAAGGACAGTCTGGGTTAACACTGAAGCTTTCTTT
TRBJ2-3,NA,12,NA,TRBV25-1,CASTGQGDTQYF,TGTGCCAGCACCGGCCAGGGAGATACGCAGTATTTT
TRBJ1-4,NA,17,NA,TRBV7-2,CASSPAGGRVLREKRFF,TGTGCCAGCAGCCCGGCAGGTGGGAGAGTTCTGCGGGAAAAACGGTTTTTT
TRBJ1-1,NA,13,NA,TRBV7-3,CASSFSEGTEAFF,TGTGCCAGCAGCTTTTCAGAGGGCACTGAAGCTTTCTTT
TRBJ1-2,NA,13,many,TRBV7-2,CASSSGVNYGYTF,TGTGCCAGCAGCTCAGGTGTTAACTATGGCTACACCTTC
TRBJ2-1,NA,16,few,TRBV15,CATSRDWGEGGNEQFF,TGTGCCACCAGCAGAGATTGGGGGGAGGGGGGTAATGAGCAGTTCTTC
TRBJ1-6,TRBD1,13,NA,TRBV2,CASKGQGGSPLHF,TGTGCCAGCAAAGGACAGGGTGGATCACCCCTCCACTTT
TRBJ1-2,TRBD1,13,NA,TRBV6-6,CASSWDRVLGYTF,TGTGCCAGCAGTTGGGACAGGGTTCTAGGCTACACCTTC
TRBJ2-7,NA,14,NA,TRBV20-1,CSADLEGTSYEQYF,TGCAGTGCTGACCTTGAGGGGACCTCCTACGAGCAGTACTTC
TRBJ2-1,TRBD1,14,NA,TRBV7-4,CASSLAWGQGGQFF,TGTGCCAGCAGCTTAGCGTGGGGACAGGGCGGGCAGTTCTTC
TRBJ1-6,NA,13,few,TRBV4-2,CASRSSLNSPLHF,TGTGCCAGCAGGTCTTCCTTGAATTCACCCCTCCACTTT
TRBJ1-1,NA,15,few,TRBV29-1,CSSWGRATSNTEAFF,TGCAGCTCATGGGGCAGGGCGACATCGAACACTGAAGCTTTCTTT
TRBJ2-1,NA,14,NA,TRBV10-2,CASSGPPGYNEQFF,TGCGCCAGCAGTGGCCCCCCAGGGTACAATGAGCAGTTCTTC
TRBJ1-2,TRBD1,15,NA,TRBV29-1,CSVELRQGDLYGYTF,TGCAGCGTTGAACTACGACAGGGGGATCTCTATGGCTACACCTTC
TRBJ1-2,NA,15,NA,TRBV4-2,CASSQEANLRIGYTF,TGTGCCAGCAGCCAAGAAGCGAACCTGCGTATCGGCTACACCTTC
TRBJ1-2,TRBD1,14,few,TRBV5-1,CASSPRTGPYGYTF,TGCGCCAGCAGCCCAAGGACAGGGCCCTATGGCTACACCTTC
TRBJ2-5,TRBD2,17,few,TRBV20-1,CSARDSHLAGVQETQYF,TGCAGTGCTAGAGATTCCCATCTAGCGGGAGTGCAGGAGACCCAGTACTTC
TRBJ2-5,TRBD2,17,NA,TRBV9,CASSDGGGFGSQETQYF,TGTGCCAGCAGCGATGGGGGGGGGTTTGGGTCCCAAGAGACCCAGTACTTC
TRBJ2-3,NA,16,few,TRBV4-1,CASSQDPGMGTDTQYF,TGCGCCAGCAGCCAAGATCCAGGGATGGGCACAGATACGCAGTATTTT
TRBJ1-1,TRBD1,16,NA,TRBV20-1,CSARDGGGQGRSEAFF,TGCAGTGCTAGAGATGGGGGTGGACAGGGTCGTTCTGAAGCTTTCTTT
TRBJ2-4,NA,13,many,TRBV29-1,CSVGGLAKNIQYF,TGCAGCGTTGGTGGGCTAGCCAAAAACATTCAGTACTTC
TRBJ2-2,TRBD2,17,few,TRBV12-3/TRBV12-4,CASSPRSGTRSTGELFF,TGTGCCAGCAGCCCGAGGTCGGGGACTAGAAGCACCGGGGAGCTGTTTTTT
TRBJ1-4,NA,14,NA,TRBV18,CASSPKGTNEKLFF,TGTGCCAGCTCACCAAAGGGAACTAATGAAAAACTGTTTTTT
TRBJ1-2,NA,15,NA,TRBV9,CASSAYGQLHYGYTF,TGTGCCAGCAGCGCCTACGGACAGCTTCACTATGGCTACACCTTC
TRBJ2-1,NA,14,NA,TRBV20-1,CSAQSESGIDEQFF,TGCAGTGCCCAATCAGAATCAGGCATCGATGAGCAGTTCTTC
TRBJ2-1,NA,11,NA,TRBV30,CARGYYNEQFF,TGTGCCCGGGGGTACTACAATGAGCAGTTCTTC
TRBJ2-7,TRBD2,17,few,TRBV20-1,CSARDPLTSGREREQYF,TGCAGTGCTAGAGACCCTTTGACTAGCGGGAGGGAGCGGGAGCAGTACTTC
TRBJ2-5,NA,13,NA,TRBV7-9,CATARGLKETQYF,TGTGCCACTGCGCGGGGGCTGAAAGAGACCCAGTACTTC
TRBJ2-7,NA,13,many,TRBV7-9,CASRLTIAYEQYF,TGTGCCAGCAGACTTACTATTGCCTACGAGCAGTACTTC
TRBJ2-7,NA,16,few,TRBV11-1,CASSLATRPEEDEQYF,TGTGCCAGCAGCTTAGCGACGAGGCCCGAAGAGGATGAGCAGTACTTC
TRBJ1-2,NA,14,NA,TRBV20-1,CSARVIHKDYGYTF,TGCAGTGCTAGAGTGATTCACAAAGACTATGGCTACACCTTC
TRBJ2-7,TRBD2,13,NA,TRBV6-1,CASSGTSNYEQDF,TGTGCCAGCAGCGGGACTAGCAACTACGAGCAGGACTTC
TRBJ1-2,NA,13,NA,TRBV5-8,CASSRLVAEGYTF,TGTGCCAGCAGCCGGCTCGTGGCGGAAGGCTACACCTTC
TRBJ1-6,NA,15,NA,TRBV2,CASSERGSWNSPLHF,TGTGCCAGCAGTGAGCGGGGGAGTTGGAATTCACCCCTCCACTTT
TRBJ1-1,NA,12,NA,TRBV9,CASRYPNTEAFF,TGTGCTAGCAGATATCCGAACACTGAAGCTTTCTTT
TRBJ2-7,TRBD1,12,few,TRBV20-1,CSADGQGYEQYF,TGCAGTGCCGACGGACAGGGCTACGAGCAGTACTTC
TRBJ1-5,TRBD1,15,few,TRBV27,CASLSDRVGNQPQHF,TGTGCCAGCCTTTCGGACAGGGTGGGCAATCAGCCCCAGCATTTT
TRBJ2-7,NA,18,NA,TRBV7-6,CASSDSTGRVVSSYEQYF,TGTGCCAGCAGCGACTCGACAGGGAGGGTCGTAAGCTCCTACGAGCAGTACTTC
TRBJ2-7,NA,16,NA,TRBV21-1,CASSTAVAGNSYEQYF,TGTGCCAGCAGCACCGCAGTAGCAGGAAACTCCTACGAGCAGTACTTC